Listed here are 21 T cell receptor beta chains from one sample, sequenced in a study of T cell repertoires in cytomegalovirus infection. TCRdb called the reads again in MiXCR, with one record for every CDR3 protein. The table shows under 200,000 distinct CDR3 sequences, with more than 9% occurring only once. The sequencing sample was made of PBMCs. The receptors were sampled from a human donor in good health (CMV status not recorded). Some clones in this sample may be carry-over from other donors' samples.

In this sample, this clonotype turned up a few times. The chain joins TRBV2 to TRBJ1-1, with TRBD1 identical over 8 bases. Germline assignment: CDR1 SNHLY and CDR2 FYNNEI. The CDR3 consists of 15 residues. V shed 6 bases and J 1 base; nucleotides not matched to a gene: 7. The CDR3 sequence is CASRTHGTGNTEAFF. The CDR3 bases are TGTGCCAGCAGGACACACGGGACAGGGAACACTGAAGCTTTCTTT.

This clonotype has ten or more counts. This chain uses TRBV11-2 with TRBJ2-2; D may be TRBD2 (6 bases). Trimming pared 2 bases from V and 1 base from J, leaving 11 bases between. CDR3 length equals 16 residues. Germline values: CDR1 SGHAT, CDR2 FQNNGV. The CDR3 DNA sequence: TGTGCCAGCAGCTTACGACTAGTAGGGAACACCGGGGAGCTGTTTTTT. Amino acids: CASSLRLVGNTGELFF.

This clonotype was counted at least ten times. V gene TRBV7-9 combines with J gene TRBJ1-2, with D unclear. The CDR3 sequence is 11 residues long. The germline V gene encodes CDR1 SEHNR and CDR2 FQNEAQ (reference sequence). With 4 bases removed from V and 6 bases from J, the gap between germline ends came to 6 bases. CDR3 bases: TGTGCCAGCAGCTCCGGAGATGGCTACACCTTC. It specifies CASSSGDGYTF. The full variable domain, completed using reference TRBV7-9 and TRBJ1-2, is DTGVSQNPRHKITKRGQNVTFRCDPISEHNRLYWYRQTLGQGPEFLTYFQNEAQLEKSRLLSDRFSAERPKGSFSTLEIQRTEQGDSAMYLCASSSGDGYTFGSGTRLTVV.

The chain has TRBV15 and TRBJ2-2; D might be TRBD1 or TRBD2, each matching 6 bases. Germline CDR1 is LNHNV and CDR2 is YYDKDF (reference sequence). The ends were cut back, 0 bases at V and 1 base at J, with 15 bases in the middle. This CDR3 has 18 amino acids. The CDR3 spells CATSRDSGARGNTGELFF. In nucleotides, the CDR3 is TGTGCCACCAGCAGAGATTCGGGGGCAAGGGGGAACACCGGGGAGCTGTTTTTT.

This clonotype has just a few counts. The chain joins TRBV14 to TRBJ1-4; 9 nucleotides line up with TRBD1. The germline V gene has CDR1 SGHDN and CDR2 FVKESK. The ends lost 4 bases at V and 1 base at J; junction bases unmatched: 10. The CDR3 contains 18 residues. DNA for the CDR3: TGTGCCAGCAGCCCGGGACAGGGAAACAGAGGAACTAATGAAAAACTGTTTTTT. This encodes CASSPGQGNRGTNEKLFF.

This clonotype has only a few counts. The chain is built from TRBV6-1 and TRBJ2-7; perhaps TRBD1 as D (5 bases). Germline V gene sequence: CDR1 MNHNS, CDR2 SASEGT. V shed 6 bases and J shed 7 bases, with 19 bases lying between them. CDR3 length: 14 residues. The CDR3: CASRPTGVLREQYF. DNA for the CDR3: TGTGCCAGCAGGCCTACAGGAGTTCTACGAGAGCAGTACTTC.

This chain uses TRBV28 with TRBJ2-7, with D perhaps TRBD1 (5 bases). V lost 6 bases and J lost 3, with 9 bases in between. Germline V gene lookup returns CDR1 MDHEN and CDR2 SYDVKM. This CDR3 is 12 amino acids long. The CDR3 reads CASRRGHYEQYF. CDR3 bases: TGTGCCAGCAGACGCGGACACTACGAGCAGTACTTC.

This clonotype was seen at least ten times. The chain recombines TRBV10-3 with TRBJ2-1; 9 nucleotides align to TRBD2. Germline V gene data show CDR1 as ENHRY and CDR2 as SYGVKD. The CDR3 loop spans 14 amino acids. The junction had 5 bases not matched to a gene; V was cut back by 2 bases and J by 9 bases. The CDR3 bases are TGTGCCATCAGTGAGGACCTAGCGGGACGTGAGCAGTTCTTC. As protein: CAISEDLAGREQFF.

This clonotype has a count of ten or more. J is TRBJ2-1 and V is TRBV2, with 11 bases fitting TRBD1. This CDR3 is built from 15 residues. Germline V gene sequence: CDR1 SNHLY, CDR2 FYNNEI. The trim removed 6 bases at V and 9 bases at J, leaving 10 bases unmatched. This CDR3 reads CASSVVLGQGAEQFF. For the CDR3, the DNA is TGTGCCAGCAGCGTGGTGCTTGGACAGGGGGCTGAGCAGTTCTTC.

This clonotype was seen many times. The chain links TRBV7-8 to TRBJ1-3; D perhaps matches TRBD1 (5 bases). Trimming took off 6 bases at V and 0 bases at J, with 12 bases between the two ends. CDR1 and CDR2 (germline): SGHVS, FQNEAQ. This CDR3 has 15 amino acids. CDR3 region: CASSTRASSGNTIYF. CDR3 sequence (DNA): TGTGCCAGCAGTACCAGGGCTAGCTCTGGAAACACCATATATTTT.

This clonotype was detected ten times or more. V is TRBV7-9 and J is TRBJ2-1; possible D gene TRBD1, 6 bases. CDR1 and CDR2 from the germline V gene are SEHNR and FQNEAQ (reference sequence). Trimming stripped 5 bases from V and 7 bases from J, with 9 bases between. The CDR3 totals 12 residues. The DNA of the CDR3 is TGTGCCAGCAGCCTCGGACAGAATGAGCAGTTCTTC. Translation: CASSLGQNEQFF. Combining the CDR3 with reference TRBV7-9 and TRBJ2-1 gives the whole variable domain DTGVSQNPRHKITKRGQNVTFRCDPISEHNRLYWYRQTLGQGPEFLTYFQNEAQLEKSRLLSDRFSAERPKGSFSTLEIQRTEQGDSAMYLCASSLGQNEQFFGPGTRLTVL.

The table lists this clonotype with many counts. V and J are TRBV28 and TRBJ2-4, with TRBD2 matching over 9 bases. J gave up 9 bases and V 3 bases, and 15 bases lay outside the gene matches. Germline V gene sequence: CDR1 MDHEN, CDR2 SYDVKM. CDR3 size: 17 residues. The DNA for the CDR3 is TGTGCCAGCAGTTTGTTTGCGGGAGGGACCGAGGAGTCCATTCAGTACTTC. It yields the protein CASSLFAGGTEESIQYF.

This clonotype was detected ten times or more. The genes are TRBV6-2 or TRBV6-3 and TRBJ2-7; 11 nucleotides match TRBD2. Germline V lookup: CDR1 MNHEY, CDR2 SVGEGT. CDR3 size: 21 residues. V shed 0 bases, J shed 2 bases, and the junction held 18 bases outside the gene matches. CDR3 bases: TGTGCCAGCAGTTACTCGGAAGTCCGGACTAGCGGGCATCAGGAGCCCTACGAGCAGTACTTC. As protein: CASSYSEVRTSGHQEPYEQYF.

This clonotype showed up many times. The chain carries TRBV2 and TRBJ2-3; 13 nucleotides agree with TRBD2. The CDR3 runs 19 residues. V trimming: 0 bases; J trimming: 2 bases; junction bases outside the gene matches: 8. The germline CDR1 and CDR2 sequences are SNHLY and FYNNEI. The CDR3 sequence is CASSEALGTSGAPTDTQYF. As DNA, the CDR3 is TGTGCCAGCAGTGAAGCGCTGGGGACTAGCGGGGCCCCCACAGATACGCAGTATTTT. Full variable domain (missing parts from reference TRBV2 and TRBJ2-3): EPEVTQTPSHQVTQMGQEVILRCVPISNHLYFYWYRQILGQKVEFLVSFYNNEISEKSEIFDDQFSVERPDGSNFTLKIRSTKLEDSAMYFCASSEALGTSGAPTDTQYFGPGTRLTVL.

This clonotype was seen many times. The V call is TRBV19, the J call TRBJ2-2; no clear D. Per the germline V gene, CDR1 is LNHDA and CDR2 is SQIVND (reference sequence). V was pared by 3 bases and J by 1 base, with 18 bases between. This CDR3 has 18 amino acids. The CDR3 sequence: CASSIWSPQEENTGELFF. DNA of the CDR3: TGTGCCAGTAGTATCTGGTCGCCTCAAGAAGAGAACACCGGGGAGCTGTTTTTT.

This clonotype was recorded many times. V and J are TRBV4-1 and TRBJ1-4, with 8 bases that match TRBD1. The germline V gene encodes CDR1 MGHRA and CDR2 YSYEKL. The J segment lost 8 bases and the V segment lost 4 bases, leaving 9 bases of the junction unmatched. This CDR3 is 15 amino acids long. CDR3 sequence (DNA): TGCGCCAGCAGCCTGACGCACAGGGGGGGCGAAAAACTGTTTTTT. Protein: CASSLTHRGGEKLFF.

This clonotype was observed many times. The rearrangement uses TRBV20-1 and TRBJ2-3; D might be TRBD1 or TRBD2, each matching 5 bases. Germline CDR1 is DFQATT and CDR2 is SNEGSKA (reference sequence). The V end lost 6 bases, the J end lost 2 bases, and 15 bases lay between the germline ends. The CDR3 has 14 amino acids. The CDR3 is CSAQSGTVTDTQYF. For the CDR3, the DNA is TGCAGTGCCCAATCGGGGACGGTCACAGATACGCAGTATTTT.

Regarding this clonotype: At one end, the junction sequence differs from germline, possibly due to a read error. The chain links TRBV4-3 to TRBJ2-5; TRBD2 matches 7 bases. The CDR3 covers 17 residues. Germline V lookup: CDR1 LGHNA, CDR2 YSLEER. The CDR3 sequence: CASSQDASGVGQETQSF. The CDR3 DNA sequence: TGCGCCAGCAGCCAAGACGCCAGCGGGGTCGGACAAGAGACCCAGTCCTTC.

This clonotype was recorded many times. The chain links TRBV7-2 to TRBJ1-3; D is perhaps TRBD1 (5 bases). The V end was cut by 8 bases, the J end by 2 bases, with 13 bases between. CDR1 is SGHTA, CDR2 FQGNSA, per germline. The CDR3 spans 14 residues. Written as DNA, the CDR3 is TGTGCCAGCGCGCTCGGGGGACCTGGAAACACCATATATTTT. This translates into CASALGGPGNTIYF.

This clonotype was seen many times. The chain uses TRBV7-2 and TRBJ2-2, with TRBD2 as a possible D gene (6 bases). Germline CDR1 and CDR2: SGHTA and FQGNSA. The ends were cut back, 6 bases at V and 4 bases at J, with 12 bases in the middle. The CDR3 contains 14 residues. The CDR3 here is CASRRTSSTGELFF. Written as DNA, the CDR3 is TGTGCCAGCAGACGAACTAGCAGCACCGGGGAGCTGTTTTTT.

This clonotype was seen a few times. This chain connects TRBV6-6 to TRBJ1-4; 10 bases fit TRBD1. The trim removed 6 bases at V and 3 bases at J, leaving 7 bases unmatched. CDR1 and CDR2 (germline): MNHNY, SVGAGI (reference sequence). This CDR3 is built from 16 residues. The CDR3 region is CASSRRTGGSNEKLFF. As DNA, the CDR3 is TGTGCCAGCAGCCGAAGGACAGGGGGTTCTAATGAAAAACTGTTTTTT.